Listed below are T cell receptor beta chains from one sample, sequenced in a study of T cell responses to AZD1222 COVID-19 vaccine. The method was immunoSEQ multiplex PCR; TCRdb's version includes in-frame clones alone and lacks a portion of them. The sample lists under 150,000 clones; 92% were seen once. The specimen was peripheral blood, collected on day 0 of AZD1222 vaccination. These receptors all stem from an adult in good health. Each CDR3 is given with its conserved first and last residue. A D gene is named only where the DNA matches it firmly. The listing skips clone size in some rows; elsewhere it reads once, few, many or a size class.

size	V	J	D	DNA	CDR3
-	TRBV4-1	TRBJ1-4	-	TGCGCCAGCTGTAGGGGGGGAGGGGGTGAAGGAGAAAAACTGTTTTTT	CASCRGGGGEGEKLFF
-	TRBV18	TRBJ1-1	-	TGTGCCAGCTCGGGGACTGCCTTGAACACTGAAGCTTTCTTT	CASSGTALNTEAFF
few	TRBV7-2	TRBJ1-5	TRBD1	TGTGCCAGCAGCTCGCGGCGGGACAGGGTACAGCCCCAGCATTTT	CASSSRRDRVQPQHF
once	TRBV7-8	TRBJ2-1	TRBD1	TGTGCCAGCAGCTCTAGGACAGGTTACAATGAGCAGTTCTTC	CASSSRTGYNEQFF
-	TRBV11-1	TRBJ2-2	-	TGTGCCAGCAGCTTTCGCGTCCTAGGACGGGACGGGGAGCTGTTTTTT	CASSFRVLGRDGELFF
-	TRBV4-1	TRBJ2-7	TRBD2	TGCGCCAGCAGCCAAGATCCAGCGGGGTCCTACGAGCAGTACTTC	CASSQDPAGSYEQYF
-	TRBV2	TRBJ2-7	-	TGTGCCAGCAGGGGCAGCTCCTACGAGCAGTACTTC	CASRGSSYEQYF
-	TRBV9	TRBJ1-4	-	TGTGCCAGCAGCGTAGGGTACCGGGACGGTGAAAAACTGTTTTTT	CASSVGYRDGEKLFF
-	TRBV2	TRBJ2-5	TRBD1	TGTGCCAGCAGTTTGGACAGGGTTCGAGAGACCCAGTACTTC	CASSLDRVRETQYF
few	TRBV5-1	TRBJ2-7	-	TGCGCCAGCAGCGAAATGGGACCCTACGAGCAGTACTTC	CASSEMGPYEQYF
-	TRBV10-3	TRBJ1-3	-	TGTGCCATCAGCCTTGACAGTTCCTCTGGAAACACCATATATTTT	CAISLDSSSGNTIYF
-	TRBV4-1	TRBJ1-1	TRBD1	TGCGCCAGCAGCCTCCGACAGGGGGCAGACACTGAAGCTTTCTTT	CASSLRQGADTEAFF
once	TRBV12-3/TRBV12-4	TRBJ2-4	-	TGTGCCAGGGAGGGGGCCAAAAACATTCAGTACTTC	CAREGAKNIQYF
few	TRBV25-1	TRBJ2-7	TRBD2	TGTGCCAGCAGTGAAACGAGCGGGAGTCCTAAGCACGAGCAGTACTTC	CASSETSGSPKHEQYF
-	TRBV5-6	TRBJ1-2	TRBD1	TGTGCCAGCAGCTTGCGACAGGGAGGGGGCTACACCTTC	CASSLRQGGGYTF
few	TRBV3-1/TRBV3-2	TRBJ2-1	-	TGTGCCAGCAGCCACCTCGGGGGCAATGAGCAGTTCTTC	CASSHLGGNEQFF
-	TRBV18	TRBJ2-3	-	TGTGCCAGCTCACCCAAAAGTCTGGGGGATACGCAGTATTTT	CASSPKSLGDTQYF
once	TRBV10-1	TRBJ2-7	TRBD2	TGCGCCTCAGTGGCTAGCGGGGCTGAGCAGTACTTC	CASVASGAEQYF
-	TRBV5-1	TRBJ1-2	-	TGCGCCAGCAGCTTCTCCCCCCGGGGGGCCGATGGCTACACCTTC	CASSFSPRGADGYTF
-	TRBV10-2	TRBJ2-7	-	TGCGCCAGCAGTGAAACCTACGAGCAGTACTTC	CASSETYEQYF
-	TRBV2	TRBJ2-2	-	TGTGCCAGCAGTGAGCAGGGGCCCGGGGAGCTGTTTTTT	CASSEQGPGELFF
-	TRBV19	TRBJ1-1	-	TGTGCCAGTAGTATAGCCCATGGGGCGACGACTGAAGCTTTCTTT	CASSIAHGATTEAFF
once	TRBV5-4	TRBJ2-2	TRBD1	TGTGCCAGCAGCAGGGACAGTAACACCGGGGAGCTGTTTTTT	CASSRDSNTGELFF
-	TRBV5-6	TRBJ2-7	TRBD1	TGTGCCAGCAGCTTCGGACAGGGAGTCTACGAGCAGTACTTC	CASSFGQGVYEQYF
-	TRBV7-9	TRBJ2-7	TRBD1	TGTGCCAGCAGCATAGGACAGGCGTTCTACGAGCAGTACTTC	CASSIGQAFYEQYF
-	TRBV14	TRBJ1-2	-	TGTGCCAGCAGCCAAGGAAGTTGGCAGCAGTATGGCTACACCTTC	CASSQGSWQQYGYTF
-	TRBV10-3	TRBJ2-7	TRBD2	TGTGCCATCGGGAGGGGACTAGCGGGGGTGGAGCAGTACTTC	CAIGRGLAGVEQYF
-	TRBV11-1	TRBJ1-1	-	TGTGCCAGCAGCTCCGAACAACAGGTGAGGGCTCCTGAAGCTTTCTTT	CASSSEQQVRAPEAFF
once	TRBV5-1	TRBJ2-1	-	TGCGCCAGCAGCTTGGGTCCCGAGCGCTTCTACAATGAGCAGTTCTTC	CASSLGPERFYNEQFF
-	TRBV28	TRBJ2-7	TRBD2	TGTGCCAGCAGCTGGGGGGGAGTAGGGTACGAGCAGTACTTC	CASSWGGVGYEQYF
once	TRBV27	TRBJ1-1	-	TGTGCCAGCAGTCTTGTGGGGGCCGCTGGTGCTTTCTTT	CASSLVGAAGAFF
-	TRBV2	TRBJ2-6	-	TGTGCCAGGAAGGGGACCTTGAGCTCTGGGGCCAACGTCCTGACTTTC	CARKGTLSSGANVLTF
-	TRBV11-2	TRBJ2-5	TRBD1	TGTGCCAGCAGCTTAGAGACAGGGGCGAGCGGAGAGACCCAGTACTTC	CASSLETGASGETQYF
-	TRBV19	TRBJ2-1	TRBD2	TGTGCCAGTAGTATTGTGGGACTAGCGGGGGATAGCTCCTACAATGAGCAGTTCTTC	CASSIVGLAGDSSYNEQFF
-	TRBV24-1	TRBJ2-3	TRBD2	TGTGCCACCAGTGATTCGTCCGGGACTAGCGGGAGCCAACCAGATACGCAGTATTTT	CATSDSSGTSGSQPDTQYF
-	TRBV6-1	TRBJ2-2	TRBD2	TGTGCCAGCAGTGAGGGACTAGCGGGGGTCCACACCGGGGAGCTGTTTTTT	CASSEGLAGVHTGELFF
-	TRBV6-6	TRBJ2-1	TRBD2	TGTGCCAGCAGTCGCGTGGGCGGACTAGCGGGGGGGAGCTACAATGAGCAGTTCTTC	CASSRVGGLAGGSYNEQFF
-	TRBV4-2	TRBJ1-5	-	TGTGCCAGCAGCCAAGATGGGCGGATCAATCAGCCCCAGCATTTT	CASSQDGRINQPQHF
-	TRBV4-2	TRBJ1-6	-	TGTGCCAGCAGCCAAGAAGGTAGGGTCCCGCTAATTTCACCCCTCCACTTT	CASSQEGRVPLISPLHF
-	TRBV6-1	TRBJ2-1	-	TGTGCCAGCAGTGGTCCCCGTCAGGGGTTGGGGTACAATGAGCAGTTCTTC	CASSGPRQGLGYNEQFF
-	TRBV2	TRBJ1-5	TRBD1	TGTGCCAGCAGAGAAGACAGGGGGAGCAATCAGCCCCAGCATTTT	CASREDRGSNQPQHF
-	TRBV10-3	TRBJ1-1	TRBD1	TGTGCCACCATGGACAGGGGAAAAACTGAAGCTTTCTTT	CATMDRGKTEAFF
-	TRBV18	TRBJ1-1	-	TGTGCCAGCTCACCTGACCCGGGGGGGCGCACTGAAGCTTTCTTT	CASSPDPGGRTEAFF
-	TRBV27	TRBJ2-1	TRBD2	TGTGCCAGCAGACTACTAGCGAGCTCCTACAATGAGCAGTTCTTC	CASRLLASSYNEQFF